This paragraph reports one T cell receptor (beta chain). Antigen: not known. CDR1 and CDR2 (germline): KGHDR, SFDVKD. CDR3 length: 13 amino acids. The ends were cut back, 0 bases at V and 8 bases at J, with 7 bases in the middle. TCRdb re-analysed the 5' RACE reads in MiXCR, keeping a single row per CDR3 protein. The sample carries about 150,000 distinct CDR3 sequences, 6% to 6.5% recorded once. The sample comes from a study of T-cell memory formation after mild COVID-19. General observations from the study: Largely, contracting CD4+ clones fell within CM and EM, and contracting CD8+ clones within EMRA.

The chain carries TRBV24-1 and TRBJ2-1; D call uncertain. This sequence was found in an adult woman who had mild COVID-19 (a few samples of this study predate the infection). Cell type and time point are not known. The sequenced material came from PBMCs or a T cell subset sorted from them (not recorded which). The CDR3 reads CATSDLGYYEQFF. CDR3 DNA sequence: TGTGCCACCAGTGATTTGGGGTATTATGAGCAGTTCTTC.